This T cell receptor (beta chain) came from a study of T cell responses to AZD1222 COVID-19 vaccine (dated by TCRdb to the early 2020s). About the investigation overall: AZD1222 recipients with second doses at about 4 weeks or about 12 weeks were pooled, because spike-specific TCR depth and breadth did not differ between schedules. TCR sequencing covered 233 trial participants: 200 to 210 given two doses of AZD1222 and about 26 given two doses of MenACWY control vaccine. Trial participants were enrolled into age subgroups of 18-55, 56-69 and 70-plus years, which contained 148, 28 and 57 TCR-sequenced participants, respectively.

V is pared back by 2 bases and J by 12 bases, with 14 bases lying between the germline termini. CDR1 SGDLS and CDR2 YYNGEE are derived from the germline V gene. The CDR3 numbers 13 residues from cysteine through phenylalanine. Only the CDR3 region is kept as DNA, spanning 39 bases read in frame from base 1. The CDR3 regions of human TCRbeta chains were analyzed by immunosequencing. The original methods were these. Repertoire TCRs were matched against a reference library of SARS-CoV-2-specific TCRs generated with the MIRA antigen-specificity platform. Breadth was defined as the fraction of unique TCRs that were SARS-CoV-2-associated, and depth was defined as the fraction of total T cells that were SARS-CoV-2-associated. Using the MIRA data, every spike-specific TCR was mapped to the spike region that the TCR reacted to and assigned to either a CD4 or a CD8 class. Log10-transformed breadth and depth values were compared by one-way ANOVA with Sidak's multiple comparisons tests. The immuneACCESS repertoire file appears here via TCRdb, limited to in-frame rearrangements. These files lack a portion of the clones; in checked studies, under half of the deficit traces to unresolved V genes, and the cause of the others is not known. That table supplies the V and J calls and clone size; D and trimming were determined from the DNA. The sample table contains about 120,000 clones; only one count was recorded for about 90% of them. The top ten clones comprise 7.5% of the sample.

With respect to this clone: What antigen it recognizes has not been identified. The record has no base qualities; no much larger clone is one base away.

The sample's time point, from its label and the paper: baseline before first vaccination. The vaccinee samples were drawn from two UK trials, COV001 and COV002, one of which was a single-blind randomized controlled phase 2/3 trial testing AZD1222 (ChAdOx1 nCoV-19) in healthy adults. For TCRbeta chain sequencing, PBMC samples were collected from trial participants at day 0 and at day 28 after the second dose. What the work shows at the level of the full study, not this receptor alone: In the small 56-69-year group, the increase in depth fell short of significance, most likely because of low power. Reportedly, almost half of the unique spike-specific TCRs recognized epitopes lying outside the regions that are mutated in the B.1.351 and B.1.1.7 variants. Because no samples from the day 14 peak response were available, repertoires could be characterized only after the peak T cell response. Conclusions about previously exposed vaccinees were limited because only 6 or 7 AZD1222 recipients were SARS-CoV-2 seropositive at baseline. After two AZD1222 doses, spike-specific TCR breadth and depth were significantly higher than at day 0 and than in MenACWY recipients. The whole spike protein was spanned by vaccine-associated CD4 TCRs, and dominant responses were seen in regions 160-218 and 743-854. Participants were mostly white British and included more females than males, and it was suggested by the authors that clonal diversity may have been underestimated.

This receptor was obtained from an adult in good health. Rearrangement joined TRBV9 to TRBJ1-4, and TRBD1 may be the D gene, going by 5 matching bases. The sample consisted of peripheral blood, taken on day 0 of AZD1222 vaccination. The CDR3 is CASSVLALGELFF. DNA sequence: TGTGCCAGCAGCGTTCTGGCGTTGGGGGAACTGTTTTTT.